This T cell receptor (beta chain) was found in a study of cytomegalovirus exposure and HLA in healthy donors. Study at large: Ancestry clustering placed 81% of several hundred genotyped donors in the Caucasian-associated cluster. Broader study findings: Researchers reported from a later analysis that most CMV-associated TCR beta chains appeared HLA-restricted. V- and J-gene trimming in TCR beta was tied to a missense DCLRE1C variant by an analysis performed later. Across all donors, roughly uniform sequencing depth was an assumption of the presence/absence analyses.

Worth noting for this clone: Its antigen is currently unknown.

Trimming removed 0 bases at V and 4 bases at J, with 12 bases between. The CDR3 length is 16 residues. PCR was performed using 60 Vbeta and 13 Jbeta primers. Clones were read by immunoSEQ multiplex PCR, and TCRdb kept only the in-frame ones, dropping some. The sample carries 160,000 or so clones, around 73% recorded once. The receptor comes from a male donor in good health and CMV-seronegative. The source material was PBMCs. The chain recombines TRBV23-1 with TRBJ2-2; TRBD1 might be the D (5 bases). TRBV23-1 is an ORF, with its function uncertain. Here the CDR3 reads CASSQSVDSPTGELFF. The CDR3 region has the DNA TGCGCCAGCAGTCAATCTGTCGACAGTCCCACCGGGGAGCTGTTTTTT.